What follows are 13 T cell receptor beta chains derived from one specimen sequenced in a study of blood T cell repertoires in COVID-19. TCRdb keeps only in-frame clones here, not all; method: immunoSEQ multiplex PCR. This table holds about 350,000 clones, roughly 84% found once. Sequencing was performed on PBMCs or T cells enriched from blood (not recorded which). Receptor source: a woman aged 25 to 39 who had recovered from COVID-19.

CDR3 region: CASGQGSYEQYF. CDR3 sequence (DNA): TGTGCCAGCGGACAGGGGTCCTACGAGCAGTACTTC. V usage is TRBV7-9 and J usage is TRBJ2-7; 9 nucleotides match TRBD1. Looked up from germline, CDR1 is SEHNR and CDR2 is FQNEAQ (reference sequence). The CDR3 is 12 residues long. With V trimmed by 8 bases and J by 1 base, 0 bases remained unmatched.

The V call is TRBV19, the J call TRBJ2-7, with 8 bases lining up with TRBD1. Germline V gives CDR1 LNHDA, CDR2 SQIVND (reference sequence). The V and J ends lost 5 bases and 3 bases, in that order; junction bases with no gene match: 9. The CDR3 totals 15 residues. The CDR3: CASSPRDRRDYEQYF. In nucleotides, the CDR3 is TGTGCCAGTAGTCCCCGGGACAGGAGAGACTACGAGCAGTACTTC. The whole variable domain, remainder taken from reference TRBV19 and TRBJ2-7, is DGGITQSPKYLFRKEGQNVTLSCEQNLNHDAMYWYRQDPGQGLRLIYYSQIVNDFQKGDIAEGYSVSREKKESFPLTVTSAQKNPTAFYLCASSPRDRRDYEQYFGPGTRLTVT.

The chain joins TRBV6-1 to TRBJ1-4, with unresolved D. Germline values: CDR1 MNHNS, CDR2 SASEGT. V lost 4 bases to trimming and J lost 0 bases, with 15 bases between them. The CDR3 runs 17 residues. CDR3 coding DNA: TGTGCCAGCAGTGTCCGTAGATTCATAGCAACTAATGAAAAACTGTTTTTT. It codes for CASSVRRFIATNEKLFF.

The gene calls are TRBV6-5 and TRBJ2-7; TRBD1 agrees at 10 bases. Germline trimming cut 7 bases from V and 8 bases from J; bases unmatched to any gene: 2. Germline V CDR1 and CDR2: MNHEY, SVGAGI. This CDR3 is 11 amino acids long. Written as DNA, the CDR3 is TGTGCCAGCACGGGACAGGGGAAGCAGTACTTC. Protein: CASTGQGKQYF.

V is TRBV5-6 and J is TRBJ1-1; a possible D gene is TRBD1 (6 bases). CDR1 SGHDT and CDR2 YYEEEE come from the germline V gene. This CDR3 contains 13 residues. The ends were cut back, 4 bases at V and 4 bases at J, with 11 bases in the middle. CDR3: CASSPPDSTEAFF. The CDR3 bases are TGTGCCAGCAGCCCCCCGGACAGCACTGAAGCTTTCTTT.

This rearrangement joins TRBV19 to TRBJ2-2, with D unclear. Trimming pared 6 bases from V and 5 bases from J, leaving 4 bases between. The CDR3 has 11 amino acids. CDR1 and CDR2 (germline): LNHDA, SQIVND (reference sequence). The CDR3 DNA follows: TGTGCCAGTAGGACAACCGGGGAGCTGTTTTTT. This codes for CASRTTGELFF.

The V and J genes are TRBV3-1 (or the pseudogene TRBV3-2) and TRBJ2-7; TRBD1 agrees at 7 bases. J lost 4 bases, V lost 5 bases, and 11 bases had no gene match. The CDR3 covers 15 residues. Germline V gene data show CDR1 as LGHDT and CDR2 as YNNKEL (reference sequence). CDR3 coding DNA: TGTGCCAGCAGCTTGCGCCGGGACAGAGGATACGAGCAGTACTTC. This encodes CASSLRRDRGYEQYF.

Remarks on this clone: The same CDR3 also results from other DNA sequences found in this sample. The J gene is TRBJ1-1, the V gene TRBV18, with D tentatively TRBD1 (5 bases). Per germline, CDR1 KGHSH and CDR2 LQKENI. The CDR3 covers 13 residues. V was pared by 3 bases and J by 1 base, with 6 bases between. The CDR3 loop reads CASSPGQNTEAFF. CDR3 bases: TGTGCCAGCTCACCCGGACAGAACACTGAAGCTTTCTTT.

This clone was seen a single time. The V gene is TRBV7-2, the J gene TRBJ2-1; 14 bases are a match to TRBD2. CDR1 and CDR2 from the germline V gene are SGHTA and FQGNSA. The CDR3 contains 17 residues. The ends lost 3 bases at V and 10 bases at J; junction bases unmatched: 11. CDR3 protein: CASSFGGTSGSYREQFF. For the CDR3, the DNA is TGTGCCAGCAGCTTCGGAGGGACTAGCGGGAGTTACAGGGAGCAGTTCTTC.

With regard to this clone: Other DNA sequences from this sample encode an identical CDR3 as well. V and J are TRBV9 and TRBJ2-3; D is perhaps TRBD1 (6 bases). Germline V gene sequence: CDR1 SGDLS, CDR2 YYNGEE. Deletions cut 0 bases from V and 0 bases from J, with 8 bases between. The CDR3 contains 15 residues. This CDR3 reads CASSVAQGSTDTQYF. The CDR3 coding sequence is TGTGCCAGCAGCGTAGCCCAGGGGAGCACAGATACGCAGTATTTT.

This rearrangement joins TRBV7-2 to TRBJ1-6; TRBD1 might be the D (5 bases). Trimming removed 1 base from V and 4 bases from J, with 11 bases in between. The germline CDR1 and CDR2 sequences are SGHTA and FQGNSA. CDR3 size: 16 residues. CDR3 DNA sequence: TGTGCCAGCAGCTTAGTCACCGGGACTTATAATTCACCCCTCCACTTT. Protein sequence: CASSLVTGTYNSPLHF. Full variable domain (remainder filled in from reference TRBV7-2 and TRBJ1-6): GAGVSQSPSNKVTEKGKDVELRCDPISGHTALYWYRQSLGQGLEFLIYFQGNSAPDKSGLPSDRFSAERTGGSVSTLTIQRTQQEDSAVYLCASSLVTGTYNSPLHFGNGTRLTVT.

The chain recombines TRBV6-4 with TRBJ2-1; 9 positions match TRBD2. The CDR3 runs to 15 residues. The germline CDR1 and CDR2 sequences are MRHNA and SNTAGT. Trimming cost V 8 bases and J 9 bases; bases outside gene matches: 14. CDR3 nucleotides: TGTGCCAGCGCTACCCAGTCTAGCGGGGTAGGTGAGCAGTTCTTC. Protein: CASATQSSGVGEQFF.

The genes are TRBV28 and TRBJ1-5; no reliable D call. The CDR3 is made up of 11 amino acids. Looked up from germline, CDR1 is MDHEN and CDR2 is SYDVKM. Trimming left V 4 bases short and J 5 bases short, with 3 bases between. CDR3 in DNA: TGTGCCAGCAGTTCCGATCAGCCCCAGCATTTT. Protein sequence: CASSSDQPQHF.